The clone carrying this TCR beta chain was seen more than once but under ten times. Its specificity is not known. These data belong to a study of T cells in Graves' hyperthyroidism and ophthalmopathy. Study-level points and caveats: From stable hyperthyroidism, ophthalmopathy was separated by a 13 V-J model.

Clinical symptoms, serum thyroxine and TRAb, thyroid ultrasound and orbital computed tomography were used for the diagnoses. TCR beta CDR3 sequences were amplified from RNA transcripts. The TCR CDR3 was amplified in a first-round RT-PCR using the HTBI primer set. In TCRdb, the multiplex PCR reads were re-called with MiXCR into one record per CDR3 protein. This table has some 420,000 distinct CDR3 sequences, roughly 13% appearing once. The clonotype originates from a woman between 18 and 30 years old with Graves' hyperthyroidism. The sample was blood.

This chain's CDR3 is CASSPLSRGDTGELFF. In DNA form, the CDR3 reads TGTGCCAGCAGCCCCCTTAGCAGGGGAGACACCGGGGAGCTGTTTTTT. The gene calls are TRBV7-3 and TRBJ2-2; maybe TRBD1 (6 bases). This CDR3 contains 16 residues. Trimming pared 5 bases from V and 3 bases from J, leaving 16 bases between. Germline values: CDR1 SGHTA, CDR2 FQGTGA.